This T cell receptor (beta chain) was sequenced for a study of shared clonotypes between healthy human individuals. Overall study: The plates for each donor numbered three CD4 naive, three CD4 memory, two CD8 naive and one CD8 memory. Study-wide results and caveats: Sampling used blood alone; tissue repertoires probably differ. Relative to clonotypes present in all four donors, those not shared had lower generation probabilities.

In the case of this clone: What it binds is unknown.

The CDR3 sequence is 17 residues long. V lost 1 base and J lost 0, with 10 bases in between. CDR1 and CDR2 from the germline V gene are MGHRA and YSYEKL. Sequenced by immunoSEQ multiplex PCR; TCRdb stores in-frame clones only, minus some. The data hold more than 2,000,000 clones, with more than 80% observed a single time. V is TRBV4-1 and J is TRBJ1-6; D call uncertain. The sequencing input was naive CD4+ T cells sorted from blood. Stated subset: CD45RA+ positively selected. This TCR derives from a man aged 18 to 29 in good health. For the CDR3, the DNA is TGCGCCAGCAGCCAAGGTATAGCAAGCTCCTATAATTCACCCCTCCACTTT. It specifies CASSQGIASSYNSPLHF.